This T cell receptor (beta chain) originates from a study of blood T cells in healthy people across ages. Broader study findings: Calculation of diversity from one million T cells yielded estimates considered to be underestimates. Across the age range, TCR beta diversity per million T cells fell in a roughly linear way.

Next came a second PCR, run for about 7 to 11 cycles, which used a sample-barcoded 5' primer along with a J-beta primer mix. Every cDNA molecule carried a tag from a template-switch adaptor bearing 12 random nucleotides. TCRdb reprocessed the 5' RACE reads via MiXCR and lists one record per CDR3 protein. The sample holds 870,000 or so distinct CDR3 sequences, 25% to 35% seen once. Trimming removed 5 bases from V and 2 bases from J, with 9 bases in between. This CDR3 spans 12 amino acids. From germline, CDR1 is DFQATT and CDR2 SNEGSKA (reference sequence). Extracted total RNA amounted to at least 5.5 micrograms for each sample. This clonotype occurred many times. The antigen remains undetermined.

Sequenced: blood. The TCR comes from a woman aged 80 or over in good health. V is TRBV20-1 and J is TRBJ1-2; TRBD1 might be the D (5 bases). CDR3 amino acids: CSAASGNYGYTF. Written as DNA, the CDR3 is TGCAGTGCTGCCTCAGGGAACTATGGCTACACCTTC.